Each of the 21 T cell receptor beta chains below was sequenced from the same sample in a study of cytomegalovirus exposure and HLA in healthy donors. The protocol was immunoSEQ multiplex PCR, while the TCRdb copy is restricted to in-frame clones and leaves out a portion. The data show a few hundred thousand clones, approximately 80% seen once. The sample consisted of PBMCs. The receptors were gathered from a woman younger than 45 in good health and CMV-seropositive.

This chain uses TRBV5-1 with TRBJ2-2; no definite D call. Deletions cut 0 bases from V and 4 bases from J, with 13 bases between. The length of the CDR3 is 16 residues. CDR1 and CDR2 from the germline V gene are SGHRS and YFSETQ. The CDR3 region has the DNA TGCGCCAGCAGCTTGGGACCTGGGCTCGGCACCGGGGAGCTGTTTTTT. Translating gives CASSLGPGLGTGELFF.

This clone was seen only once. The chain employs TRBV4-3 and TRBJ1-2; TRBD1 might be the D (6 bases). The ends were cut back, 7 bases at V and 8 bases at J, with 20 bases in the middle. The CDR3 is 14 amino acids. Germline CDR1 reads LGHNA; CDR2 reads YSLEER. CDR3 DNA: TGCGCCAGCACCCGGGTGGGGGGGGCGAGCGGCTACACCTTC. As protein: CASTRVGGASGYTF.

The chain links TRBV27 to TRBJ2-1; 9 bases are a match to TRBD2. The CDR3 has 15 amino acids. Germline loops: CDR1 MNHEY, CDR2 SMNVEV (reference sequence). The V and J ends lost 4 bases and 8 bases, in that order; junction bases with no gene match: 9. This CDR3 reads CASSYSLAGSDEQFF. In DNA form, the CDR3 reads TGTGCCAGCAGTTATTCCCTAGCGGGGTCGGATGAGCAGTTCTTC.

The CDR3 sequence: CSARRRGANTGELFF. In DNA form, the CDR3 reads TGCAGCGCTCGTAGGCGGGGAGCGAACACCGGGGAGCTGTTTTTT. The V and J genes are TRBV29-1 and TRBJ2-2; TRBD2 is a possible D gene (6 bases). The ends were cut back, 7 bases at V and 0 bases at J, with 15 bases in the middle. This CDR3 is 15 amino acids long. Per the germline V gene, CDR1 is SQVTM and CDR2 is ANQGSEA.

The V gene is TRBV2, the J gene TRBJ2-3; the D is unclear. Germline values: CDR1 SNHLY, CDR2 FYNNEI. V lost 8 bases to trimming and J lost 0 bases, with 9 bases between them. The CDR3 is 13 residues long. In DNA form, the CDR3 reads TGTGCCAGCTGTCTCCTAAGCACAGATACGCAGTATTTT. Translated, it gives CASCLLSTDTQYF.

The V call is TRBV30, the J call TRBJ1-1; 9 bases align to TRBD1. J gave up 4 bases and V 2 bases, and 8 bases lay outside the gene matches. The V gene's germline CDR1 is GTSNPN and CDR2 SVGIG (reference sequence). CDR3 size: 15 residues. The CDR3 bases are TGTGCCTGGAGTCCTCCGGACAGGGGTATCACTGAAGCTTTCTTT. As protein: CAWSPPDRGITEAFF.

The chain combines TRBV29-1 with TRBJ2-7; D is perhaps TRBD2 (5 bases). V was trimmed by 4 bases and J by 7 bases, leaving 8 bases between them. Germline V gene lookup returns CDR1 SQVTM and CDR2 ANQGSEA. The CDR3 loop spans 10 amino acids. The CDR3 here is CSVVSGEQYF. The CDR3 nucleotides are TGCAGCGTTGTTTCGGGAGAGCAGTACTTC.

The genes are TRBV4-1 and TRBJ2-1, with 8 bases lining up with TRBD1. CDR3 length: 15 amino acids. With V trimmed by 0 bases and J by 4 bases, 2 bases remained unmatched. Germline CDR1 reads MGHRA; CDR2 reads YSYEKL. The DNA for the CDR3 is TGCGCCAGCAGCCAAGAGGGACAGGAATACAATGAGCAGTTCTTC. Residues: CASSQEGQEYNEQFF.

This clone turned up a few times. This rearrangement joins TRBV27 to TRBJ1-4; tentative D call: TRBD1 (6 bases). Germline V gene data show CDR1 as MNHEY and CDR2 as SMNVEV (reference sequence). Deletions cut 4 bases from V and 4 bases from J, with 13 bases between. The CDR3 consists of 15 residues. In DNA form, the CDR3 reads TGTGCCAGCAGTTATGCGGGGGCCGATAATGAAAAACTGTTTTTT. It is translated as CASSYAGADNEKLFF. Together with reference TRBV27 and TRBJ1-4, the CDR3 gives the full variable domain: EAQVTQNPRYLITVTGKKLTVTCSQNMNHEYMSWYRQDPGLGLRQIYYSMNVEVTDKGDVPEGYKVSRKEKRNFPLILESPSPNQTSLYFCASSYAGADNEKLFFGSGTQLSVL.

J is TRBJ2-7 and V is TRBV7-2; 9 nucleotides match TRBD1. The germline gives CDR1 SGHTA, CDR2 FQGNSA. After removal of 5 bases from V and 3 bases from J, the junction contained 8 bases not matched to a gene. The CDR3 loop spans 15 amino acids. DNA of the CDR3: TGTGCCAGCAGCACATCCGGGACAGGGCGCTACGAGCAGTACTTC. Residues: CASSTSGTGRYEQYF.

The J gene is TRBJ2-7, the V gene TRBV5-1; a weak D match, TRBD2 (5 bases). The CDR3 sequence is 12 residues long. Trimming cost V 4 bases and J 4 bases, with 9 bases left between them. Germline V gene data show CDR1 as SGHRS and CDR2 as YFSETQ. The CDR3 DNA sequence: TGCGCCAGCAGCGGCAGAGGGTACGAGCAGTACTTC. Amino acids: CASSGRGYEQYF.

The chain joins TRBV30 to TRBJ1-2; no firm D call. This CDR3 comprises 12 residues. The germline V gene has CDR1 GTSNPN and CDR2 SVGIG (reference sequence). Trimming shortened V by 5 bases and J by 2 bases, and 9 bases separated the two germline ends. The CDR3 coding sequence is TGTGCCTGGTCAGGCAGCAACTATGGCTACACCTTC. As protein: CAWSGSNYGYTF. The variable domain in full, with the rest retrieved from reference TRBV30 and TRBJ1-2, is SQTIHQWPATLVQPVGSPLSLECTVEGTSNPNLYWYRQAAGRGLQLLFYSVGIGQISSEVPQNLSASRPQDRQFILSSKKLLLSDSGFYLCAWSGSNYGYTFGSGTRLTVV.

The V gene is TRBV19, the J gene TRBJ1-5; D unresolved. The V and J ends lost 1 base and 3 bases respectively, with 19 bases between them. CDR1 LNHDA and CDR2 SQIVND come from the germline V gene (reference sequence). This CDR3 has 18 amino acids. The CDR3 nucleotides read TGTGCCAGTAGTATAGTCTTCGAGAACAGCTACTTCAATCAGCCCCAGCATTTT. It codes for CASSIVFENSYFNQPQHF.

The J gene is TRBJ2-3, the V gene TRBV5-1; 8 bases are a match to TRBD2. The germline gives CDR1 SGHRS, CDR2 YFSETQ. This CDR3 contains 15 residues. V gave up 2 bases and J gave up 0 bases; unmatched junction bases: 2. The CDR3, as DNA: TGCGCCAGCAGCTTACGGGGGGGTAGCACAGATACGCAGTATTTT. Its translation is CASSLRGGSTDTQYF.

The gene calls are TRBV27 and TRBJ2-2; the match to TRBD1 covers 7 bases. The CDR3 contains 14 residues. Per germline, CDR1 MNHEY and CDR2 SMNVEV (reference sequence). J lost 5 bases, V lost 2 bases, and 2 bases had no gene match. The CDR3 region has the DNA TGTGCCAGCAGTTTAGGGACAGTAACCGGGGAGCTGTTTTTT. The encoded protein is CASSLGTVTGELFF.

CDR3 region: CAISDMGGQQETQYF. CDR3 sequence (DNA): TGTGCCATCAGTGATATGGGGGGCCAACAAGAGACCCAGTACTTC. The chain is built from TRBV10-3 and TRBJ2-5; D possibly uses TRBD1 or TRBD2 (6 bases each). Deletions cut 3 bases from V and 2 bases from J, with 13 bases between. The germline CDR1 and CDR2 sequences are ENHRY and SYGVKD. This CDR3 is built from 15 residues.

J is TRBJ1-1 and V is TRBV9, with D maybe TRBD1 (5 bases). Germline assignment: CDR1 SGDLS and CDR2 YYNGEE. The CDR3 covers 15 residues. The V end lost 3 bases, the J end lost 5 bases, and 17 bases lay between the germline ends. CDR3: CASSAPVGGRTEAFF. DNA of the CDR3: TGTGCCAGCAGCGCCCCAGTTGGGGGAAGGACTGAAGCTTTCTTT.

The rearrangement links TRBV9 to TRBJ2-2; D unresolved. V lost 1 base and J 0 bases, leaving 4 bases between the germline ends. This CDR3 has 14 amino acids. Per the germline V gene, CDR1 is SGDLS and CDR2 is YYNGEE. The CDR3 protein is CASSVRSNTGELFF. The CDR3 nucleotides read TGTGCCAGCAGCGTACGGTCGAACACCGGGGAGCTGTTTTTT.

The rearrangement joins TRBV7-2 to TRBJ2-1; possible D gene TRBD2, 6 bases. This CDR3 is built from 15 residues. From germline, CDR1 is SGHTA and CDR2 FQGNSA. V lost 2 bases and J lost 3, with 11 bases in between. The DNA for the CDR3 is TGTGCCAGCAGCTTATTGGACTACCACTACAATGAGCAGTTCTTC. It is translated as CASSLLDYHYNEQFF.

This chain uses TRBV4-1 with TRBJ1-2; 8 bases map to TRBD1. The CDR3 contains 20 residues. V shed 0 bases and J 4 bases; nucleotides not matched to a gene: 19. Germline assignment: CDR1 MGHRA and CDR2 YSYEKL. CDR3 loop: CASSQDWTGKFVGRSYGYTF. The CDR3 DNA reads as TGCGCCAGCAGCCAAGACTGGACAGGGAAGTTTGTAGGTCGAAGCTATGGCTACACCTTC.

The gene calls are TRBV18 and TRBJ2-5; 12 nucleotides agree with TRBD2. The ends lost 1 base at V and 4 bases at J; junction bases unmatched: 7. The CDR3 has 17 residues. Germline CDR1 KGHSH, CDR2 LQKENI. DNA for the CDR3: TGTGCCAGCTCACCACGGCTAGCGGGAGGGCGCGGAGAGACCCAGTACTTC. Its protein product is CASSPRLAGGRGETQYF.